This TCR beta chain is drawn from a study of T-cell memory formation after mild COVID-19. This CDR3 has 11 amino acids. V was trimmed by 7 bases and J by 3 bases, leaving 8 bases between them. Germline CDR1 and CDR2: DFQATT and SNEGSKA (reference sequence). Constant-segment-primed 5'RACE gave TCR alpha and TCR beta cDNA libraries with sample barcodes and UMIs. TCRdb re-derived calls from the 5' RACE reads in MiXCR, one entry per CDR3 protein. The sample has fewer than 600,000 distinct CDR3 sequences; less than 25% are singletons. Study outcomes and limitations: Day 15 to 85 contractors were CD4/CD8 balanced; later expanders leaned CD4+. Pre-infection memory harbored some responding clones, suggesting cross-reactive memory joined.

Of note for this clonotype: The antigen is undetermined.

The sequenced sample was PBMCs or a T cell subset sorted from them (not recorded which). The V gene is TRBV20-1, the J gene TRBJ2-3, with D perhaps TRBD1 (5 bases). This receptor was identified in an adult woman who had mild COVID-19 (a few samples of this study predate the infection). Cell type and time point are not known. Here the CDR3 reads CSDRPTDTQYF. As DNA, the CDR3 is TGCAGTGACAGGCCGACAGATACGCAGTATTTT.